The 27 T cell receptor beta chains listed next were all sequenced from one sample in a study of shared clonotypes between healthy human individuals. Some clones are missing from TCRdb's copy, which holds only in-frame ones; the method was immunoSEQ multiplex PCR. This sample has about 1.5 million clones; 95% to 99% occur once, and the top ten carry roughly 0.42%. Sequenced material: naive CD4+ T cells sorted from blood. The subset: CD45RA+ positively selected. Receptors originate from a young man in good health.

The chain uses TRBV10-3 and TRBJ1-2; maybe TRBD1 (6 bases). The CDR3 is 15 residues long. Germline CDR1 is ENHRY and CDR2 is SYGVKD. V was clipped by 2 bases and J by 0 bases, with 10 bases between them. In DNA, the CDR3 is TGTGCCATCAGTGAGGCGGACAGAGCTAACTATGGCTACACCTTC. Protein product: CAISEADRANYGYTF.

As regards this clone: Other DNA sequences from this sample encode an identical CDR3 as well. The rearrangement uses TRBV7-6 and TRBJ1-1; D gene ambiguous. From germline, CDR1 is SGHVS and CDR2 FNYEAQ. V lost 0 bases and J 0 bases, leaving 5 bases between the germline ends. The CDR3 consists of 14 residues. The CDR3 here is CASSLAGLNTEAFF. CDR3 nucleotides: TGTGCCAGCAGCTTAGCTGGACTGAACACTGAAGCTTTCTTT.

V is TRBV7-9 and J is TRBJ2-1, with 7 positions matching TRBD2. Germline assignment: CDR1 SEHNR and CDR2 FQNEAQ (reference sequence). The CDR3 has 16 residues. The junction had 9 bases not matched to a gene; V was cut back by 1 base and J by 6 bases. The CDR3 DNA sequence: TGTGCCAGCAGCTTAGGGGGACTAAGCGGGCTCAATGAGCAGTTCTTC. Its protein product is CASSLGGLSGLNEQFF.

The gene calls are TRBV6-4 and TRBJ2-7, with D perhaps given as TRBD1 or TRBD2 (5 bases each). The CDR3 has 19 residues. Germline V lookup: CDR1 MRHNA, CDR2 SNTAGT. The germline V and J ends were trimmed by 1 base and 2 bases, with 24 bases remaining between them. The CDR3 bases are TGTGCCAGCAGTGACTGGAGGTTTCAGGGCGATGGTGTCCCCTACGAGCAGTACTTC. This translates into CASSDWRFQGDGVPYEQYF.

This rearrangement joins TRBV21-1 to TRBJ1-5. TRBV21-1 is reported as a pseudogene. This CDR3 is built from 15 residues. In DNA form, the CDR3 reads TGTGCCAGCAGCAAAGCGGTAGTTGGGGACCAGCCCCAGCATTTT. Translation gives CASSKAVVGDQPQHF.

This chain joins TRBV23-1 and TRBJ2-1; 7 positions agree with TRBD1. TRBV23-1 belongs to the ORF category, with a function that is uncertain. This CDR3 contains 13 residues. V was clipped by 7 bases and J by 5 bases; unmatched bases: 5. The CDR3 is CASTMGQNNEQFF. In nucleotides, the CDR3 is TGCGCCAGCACCATGGGACAGAACAATGAGCAGTTCTTC.

This chain connects TRBV7-2 to TRBJ2-7; TRBD2 might be the D (6 bases). Trimming left V 0 bases short and J 0 bases short, with 18 bases between. Germline values: CDR1 SGHTA, CDR2 FQGNSA. The CDR3 extends over 18 amino acids. DNA of the CDR3: TGTGCCAGCAGCTTAGCGGGGGGATGGGGAGCGGCCTCCTACGAGCAGTACTTC. As protein: CASSLAGGWGAASYEQYF.

This chain joins TRBV19 and TRBJ1-4; D remains unclear. CDR3 length equals 13 residues. Germline-derived CDR1 and CDR2 are LNHDA and SQIVND (reference sequence). V gave up 6 bases and J gave up 7 bases, with 12 bases separating them. CDR3 loop: CASSPNAGEKLFF. Written as DNA, the CDR3 is TGTGCCAGTAGCCCCAACGCCGGTGAAAAACTGTTTTTT.

V and J are TRBV4-2 and TRBJ2-3, with D possibly being TRBD2 (6 bases). The germline gives CDR1 LGHNA, CDR2 YNFKEQ. The ends were cut back, 0 bases at V and 1 base at J, with 11 bases in the middle. The CDR3 runs 16 residues. CDR3 region: CASSQDGGSGTDTQYF. In nucleotides, the CDR3 is TGTGCCAGCAGCCAAGATGGGGGGAGTGGCACAGATACGCAGTATTTT.

This clone was counted a few times. Distinct nucleotide sequences in the sample also encode this CDR3. The chain links TRBV2 to TRBJ1-1, with D unclear. Germline CDR1 reads SNHLY; CDR2 reads FYNNEI. Trimming shortened V by 3 bases and J by 0 bases, and 5 bases separated the two germline ends. CDR3 length equals 13 residues. CDR3: CASSDEVNTEAFF. The CDR3 coding sequence is TGTGCCAGCAGTGATGAGGTGAACACTGAAGCTTTCTTT.

This chain links TRBV1 with TRBJ2-1. TRBV1 is assigned pseudogene status. The CDR3 runs 16 residues. The CDR3: CTSSPERWLPSGEQFF. CDR3 sequence (DNA): TGCACCAGCAGCCCGGAGAGGTGGCTACCTTCAGGTGAGCAGTTCTTC.

This rearrangement joins TRBV7-9 to TRBJ2-3; 8 bases align to TRBD1. The V gene end was trimmed by 5 bases and the J gene end by 4 bases; junction bases not matched to a gene: 8. There are 15 residues in the CDR3. The germline V gene encodes CDR1 SEHNR and CDR2 FQNEAQ (reference sequence). The CDR3 nucleotides read TGTGCCAGCAGCCCCGGACAGGGCCGGGCAGATACGCAGTATTTT. It encodes CASSPGQGRADTQYF. Drawing the rest from reference TRBV7-9 and TRBJ2-3, the complete variable domain is DTGVSQNPRHKITKRGQNVTFRCDPISEHNRLYWYRQTLGQGPEFLTYFQNEAQLEKSRLLSDRFSAERPKGSFSTLEIQRTEQGDSAMYLCASSPGQGRADTQYFGPGTRLTVL.

This rearrangement joins TRBV6-5 to TRBJ2-3, with 7 bases that match TRBD2. Germline V CDR1 and CDR2: MNHEY, SVGAGI. CDR3 size: 15 residues. J gave up 0 bases and V 7 bases, and 7 bases lay outside the gene matches. Here the CDR3 reads CASTGGVGSTDTQYF. The CDR3 coding sequence is TGTGCCAGCACGGGGGGAGTAGGGAGCACAGATACGCAGTATTTT.

The rearrangement uses TRBV7-9 and TRBJ2-3; 15 bases fit TRBD2. The ends lost 1 base at V and 6 bases at J; junction bases unmatched: 8. The CDR3 sequence is 18 residues long. Germline values: CDR1 SEHNR, CDR2 FQNEAQ (reference sequence). CDR3 region: CASSLGGTSGRHLDTQYF. DNA for the CDR3: TGTGCCAGCAGCTTAGGCGGGACTAGCGGGAGGCATCTCGATACGCAGTATTTT.

The chain joins TRBV2 to TRBJ2-2; a possible D gene is TRBD2 (5 bases). CDR3 size: 15 residues. Trimming removed 4 bases at V and 0 bases at J, with 9 bases between. Looked up from germline, CDR1 is SNHLY and CDR2 is FYNNEI. CDR3 sequence reads: CASSASRPNTGELFF. CDR3 DNA sequence: TGTGCCAGCAGTGCTAGCAGACCGAACACCGGGGAGCTGTTTTTT.

This chain connects TRBV21-1 to TRBJ2-7; the table's TRBD1 call for D was not verified on the DNA. TRBV21-1 is classified as a pseudogene. The CDR3 is 15 amino acids. The CDR3 reads CASSKVTAPDDEQYF. The CDR3 DNA reads as TGTGCCAGCAGCAAAGTGACAGCACCCGATGACGAGCAGTACTTC.

The chain carries TRBV6-4 and TRBJ2-7, with TRBD2 matching 9 bases. The germline CDR1 and CDR2 sequences are MRHNA and SNTAGT. The CDR3 contains 14 residues. The V gene end was trimmed by 7 bases and the J gene end by 4 bases; junction bases not matched to a gene: 8. CDR3 DNA: TGTGCCAGCACCCCTCTAGCGGGACTTTACGAGCAGTACTTC. Translating gives CASTPLAGLYEQYF.

The chain has TRBV11-2 and TRBJ2-1; 7 nucleotides agree with TRBD2. V was pared by 4 bases and J by 8 bases, with 11 bases of the junction left unmatched. The CDR3 extends over 15 amino acids. CDR1 is SGHAT, CDR2 FQNNGV, per germline. This CDR3 is CASSSLAERDHEQFF. In nucleotides, the CDR3 is TGTGCCAGCAGCTCGCTAGCGGAAAGGGACCATGAGCAGTTCTTC.

J is TRBJ2-7 and V is TRBV27, with 10 bases matching TRBD2. The CDR3 is 16 amino acids. With V trimmed by 0 bases and J by 6 bases, 8 bases remained unmatched. Germline values: CDR1 MNHEY, CDR2 SMNVEV (reference sequence). CDR3 in amino acids: CASSLSGASGSLEQYF. CDR3 bases: TGTGCCAGCAGTTTATCCGGGGCTAGCGGGAGCCTCGAGCAGTACTTC.

V is TRBV27 and J is TRBJ2-7; TRBD1 matches 10 bases. Germline V gene data show CDR1 as MNHEY and CDR2 as SMNVEV (reference sequence). The CDR3 contains 15 residues. After removal of 3 bases from V and 5 bases from J, the junction contained 7 bases not matched to a gene. The CDR3: CASSFSGQGVHEQYF. CDR3 coding DNA: TGTGCCAGCAGTTTTAGTGGACAGGGGGTTCACGAGCAGTACTTC.

The rearrangement links TRBV29-1 to TRBJ1-3, with a weak D call TRBD1 (6 bases). Germline CDR1 reads SQVTM; CDR2 reads ANQGSEA. Trimming shortened V by 4 bases and J by 0 bases, and 10 bases separated the two germline ends. The CDR3 is 14 residues long. This CDR3 reads CSVGGGVSGNTIYF. The CDR3 DNA reads TGCAGCGTTGGGGGGGGCGTCTCTGGAAACACCATATATTTT. The full variable domain, completed using reference TRBV29-1 and TRBJ1-3, is SAVISQKPSRDICQRGTSLTIQCQVDSQVTMMFWYRQQPGQSLTLIATANQGSEATYESGFVIDKFPISRPNLTFSTLTVSNMSPEDSSIYLCSVGGGVSGNTIYFGEGSWLTVV.

The chain joins TRBV6-6 to TRBJ2-7; 7 bases match TRBD1. CDR1 and CDR2 (germline): MNHNY, SVGAGI (reference sequence). The CDR3 consists of 14 residues. V gave up 6 bases and J gave up 4 bases; unmatched junction bases: 9. CDR3 sequence (DNA): TGTGCCAGCAGCCCGGCTCTCAGGGGGTACGAGCAGTACTTC. Its protein product is CASSPALRGYEQYF.

The chain recombines TRBV7-6 with TRBJ2-2, with D unresolved. The CDR3 covers 13 residues. The germline V and J ends were trimmed by 1 base and 5 bases, with 5 bases remaining between them. The germline CDR1 and CDR2 sequences are SGHVS and FNYEAQ. The CDR3 DNA is TGTGCCAGCAGCTTAGGAAGGACCGGGGAGCTGTTTTTT. Encoded protein: CASSLGRTGELFF.

The genes are TRBV28 and TRBJ2-2, with 8 bases identical to TRBD1. CDR3 length: 18 amino acids. J was trimmed by 6 bases and V by 2 bases; bases with no gene match: 14. CDR1 and CDR2 from the germline V gene are MDHEN and SYDVKM. The CDR3 loop is CASSLLATGVAGAGELFF. CDR3 sequence (DNA): TGTGCCAGCAGTTTACTAGCGACAGGGGTGGCTGGGGCCGGGGAGCTGTTTTTT. The full variable domain, rest sourced from reference TRBV28 and TRBJ2-2, is DVKVTQSSRYLVKRTGEKVFLECVQDMDHENMFWYRQDPGLGLRLIYFSYDVKMKEKGDIPEGYSVSREKKERFSLILESASTNQTSMYLCASSLLATGVAGAGELFFGEGSRLTVL.

V and J are TRBV20-1 and TRBJ2-3; no clear D gene. Trimming took 6 bases from V and 4 from J, leaving 5 bases between them. Germline V gene sequence: CDR1 DFQATT, CDR2 SNEGSKA (reference sequence). The CDR3 is 10 amino acids. Here the CDR3 DNA reads TGCAGTGCGGTAGCAGATACGCAGTATTTT. Translated, it gives CSAVADTQYF.

The chain couples TRBV5-5 to TRBJ2-7; D may be TRBD2 (6 bases). This CDR3 contains 16 residues. Germline lookup yields CDR1 SGHKS and CDR2 YYEKEE (reference sequence). Trimming stripped 1 base from V and 3 bases from J, with 17 bases between. The CDR3 sequence: CASSLFSSVSDYEQYF. CDR3 nucleotide sequence: TGTGCCAGCAGCTTGTTTTCTAGCGTCTCGGACTACGAGCAGTACTTC. Based on the CDR3 plus reference TRBV5-5 and TRBJ2-7, the full variable domain is DAGVTQSPTHLIKTRGQQVTLRCSPISGHKSVSWYQQVLGQGPQFIFQYYEKEERGRGNFPDRFSARQFPNYSSELNVNALLLGDSALYLCASSLFSSVSDYEQYFGPGTRLTVT.

The CDR3 DNA is TGTGCCAGCAGCACCGCAAGGGTCCACACAGATACGCAGTATTTT. Translation gives CASSTARVHTDTQYF. The chain is built from TRBV5-6 and TRBJ2-3, with D hard to call. Trimming cost V 4 bases and J 2 bases, with 14 bases left between them. This CDR3 comprises 15 residues. Germline values: CDR1 SGHDT, CDR2 YYEEEE.